This TCR beta chain is drawn from a study of T cells in tuberculosis. Across the study: Samples predate treatment or fall within its first 7 days.

The time point here: new active TB diagnosis, blood taken before or within 7 days of starting treatment. This table comes from immunoSEQ multiplex PCR, and its TCRdb copy is limited to in-frame clones, with some not included. This table holds 25,000 to 35,000 clones, 90% to 95% found once. The CDR3 contains 13 residues. CDR1 is SGHRS, CDR2 YFSETQ, per germline. Trimming took off 4 bases at V and 6 bases at J, with 13 bases between the two ends. The clonotype comes from an adult with tuberculosis. Some clones in this sample may be carry-over from other donors' samples. The rearrangement joins TRBV5-1 to TRBJ1-2; no clear D. This material consisted of PBMCs, taken at tuberculosis diagnosis. CDR3 sequence reads: CASSPGPGNGYTF. CDR3 coding DNA: TGCGCCAGCAGCCCCGGGCCGGGGAATGGCTACACCTTC.